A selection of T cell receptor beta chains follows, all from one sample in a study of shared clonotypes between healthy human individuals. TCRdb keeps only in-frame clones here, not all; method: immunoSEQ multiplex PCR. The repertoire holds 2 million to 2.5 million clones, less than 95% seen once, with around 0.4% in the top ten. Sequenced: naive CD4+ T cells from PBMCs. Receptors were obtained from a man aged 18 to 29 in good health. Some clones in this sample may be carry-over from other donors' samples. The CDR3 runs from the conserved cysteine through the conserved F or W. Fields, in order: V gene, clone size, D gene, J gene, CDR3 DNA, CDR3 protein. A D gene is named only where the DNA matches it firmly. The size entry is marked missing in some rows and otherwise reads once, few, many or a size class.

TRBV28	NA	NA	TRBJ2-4	TGTGCCAGCAGTAGAAGCTTGGGAGGCCCCTCTACTCAGTACTTC	CASSRSLGGPSTQYF
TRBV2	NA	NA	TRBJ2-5	TGTGCCAGCAGTGAAGGGTGGGGGTTGAAAGAGACCCAGTACTTC	CASSEGWGLKETQYF
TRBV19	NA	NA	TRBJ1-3	TGTGCCAGTAGTCTGGATCGGAGCGGAAACACCATATATTTT	CASSLDRSGNTIYF
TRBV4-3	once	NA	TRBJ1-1	TGCGCCAGCAGCCAAGGGACCGGGGGTCGAAACACTGAAGCTTTCTTT	CASSQGTGGRNTEAFF
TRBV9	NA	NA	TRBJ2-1	TGTGCCAGCAGCGTAGTGGCGGGGAGAGACGGTGAGCAGTTCTTC	CASSVVAGRDGEQFF
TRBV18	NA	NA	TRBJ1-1	TGTGCCAGCTCACCCGAGAGGGCCGTAGCTTTCTTT	CASSPERAVAFF
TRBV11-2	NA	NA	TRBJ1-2	TGTGCCAGCAGCTTGGAGGGGGAATACTATGGCTACACCTTC	CASSLEGEYYGYTF
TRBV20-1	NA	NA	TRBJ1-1	TGCAGTGCTCTAGGGATCGCTGAAGCTTTCTTT	CSALGIAEAFF
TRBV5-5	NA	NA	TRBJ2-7	TGTGCCAGCAGCTTGAGTGACGGGTCCGGCTACGAGCAGTACTTC	CASSLSDGSGYEQYF
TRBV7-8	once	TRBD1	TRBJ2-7	TGTGCCAGCAGCCCCGGACAGGGGTGGGAGCAGTACTTC	CASSPGQGWEQYF
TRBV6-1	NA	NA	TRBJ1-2	TGTGCCAGCAGTGAAGCCGGGACGGGGTATGATGGCTACACCTTC	CASSEAGTGYDGYTF
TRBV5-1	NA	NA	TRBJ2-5	TGCGCCAGCAGCTCCCCTGGCAGGGACGAAGAGACCCAGTACTTC	CASSSPGRDEETQYF
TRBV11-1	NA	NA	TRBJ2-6	TGTGCCAGCAGCCTCCTCCAGGGCTCTGGGGCCAACGTCCTGACTTTC	CASSLLQGSGANVLTF
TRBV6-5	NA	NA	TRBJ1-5	TGTGCCAGCAGTTACTCAAGCTCCAATCAGCCCCAGCATTTT	CASSYSSSNQPQHF